Reported below is one T cell receptor beta chain. Its antigen is unknown. This CDR3 has 14 residues. V lost 4 bases and J lost 9; bases outside the gene matches: 9. Germline loops: CDR1 SGHTA, CDR2 FQGNSA. The entry originates in a study of OX40 agonist ivuxolimab in advanced cancers. Study-level background: Patients got intravenous ivuxolimab at 0.01 to 10 mg/kg every 2 weeks.

Study outcomes and limitations: Dose levels from 0.1 to 3.0 mg/kg saw CD4+ and CD8+ blood T cells expand clonally by week 6.

Clones were read by immunoSEQ multiplex PCR, and TCRdb kept only the in-frame ones, dropping some. The sample lists tens of thousands of clones; about 80% were seen once. This chain connects TRBV7-2 to TRBJ2-5; 9 nucleotides align to TRBD1. The sample here was CD4+ or CD8+ T cells sorted from blood, taken in a trial of the OX40 agonist ivuxolimab. The TCR comes from an adult with an advanced solid tumor such as melanoma, head and neck, liver or kidney cancer. The CDR3 coding sequence is TGTGCCAGCAGCTCCTCGGGACAGGGAGGGCCCCAGTACTTC. It translates to CASSSSGQGGPQYF. Complete variable domain (other parts from reference TRBV7-2 and TRBJ2-5): GAGVSQSPSNKVTEKGKDVELRCDPISGHTALYWYRQSLGQGLEFLIYFQGNSAPDKSGLPSDRFSAERTGGSVSTLTIQRTQQEDSAVYLCASSSSGQGGPQYFGPGTRLLVL.